This TCR beta chain was documented in a study of response to subunit inactivated influenza vaccine. The study's findings and limits: Every seasonal influenza vaccination brings in few new T cells, the authors suggested.

Trimming took off 1 base at V and 2 bases at J, with 6 bases between the two ends. The CDR3 extends over 13 amino acids. Germline CDR1 is LGHDT and CDR2 is YNNKEL (reference sequence). In TCRdb, the RT-PCR reads were re-called with MiXCR into one record per CDR3 protein. The table has roughly 700,000 distinct CDR3 sequences, 15% to 18% seen once. This clonotype was seen a handful of times. Its antigen is unidentified. The chain carries TRBV3-1 and TRBJ2-7, with D uncertain. Sequenced material: PBMCs from blood, taken less than 13 days after vaccination. This receptor was taken from a middle-aged man who received an inactivated influenza vaccine. The CDR3 nucleotides are TGTGCCAGCAGCCAAGTTGCCCCCTACGAGCAGTACTTC. Encoded protein: CASSQVAPYEQYF.